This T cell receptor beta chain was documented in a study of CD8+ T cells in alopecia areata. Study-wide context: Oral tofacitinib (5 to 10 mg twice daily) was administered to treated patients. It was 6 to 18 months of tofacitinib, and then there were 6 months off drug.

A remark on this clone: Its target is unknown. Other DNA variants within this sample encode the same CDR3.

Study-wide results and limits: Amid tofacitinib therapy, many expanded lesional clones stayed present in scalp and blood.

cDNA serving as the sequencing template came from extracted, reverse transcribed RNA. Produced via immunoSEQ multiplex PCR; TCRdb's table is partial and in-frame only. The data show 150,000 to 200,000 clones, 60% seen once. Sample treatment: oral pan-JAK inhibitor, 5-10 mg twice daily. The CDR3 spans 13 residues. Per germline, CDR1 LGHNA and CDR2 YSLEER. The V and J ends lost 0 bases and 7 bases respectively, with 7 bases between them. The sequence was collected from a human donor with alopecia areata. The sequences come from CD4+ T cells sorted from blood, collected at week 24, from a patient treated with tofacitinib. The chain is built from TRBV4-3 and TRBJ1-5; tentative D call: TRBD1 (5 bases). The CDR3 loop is CASSQDRGQPQHF. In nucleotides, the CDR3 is TGCGCCAGCAGCCAAGATAGGGGACAGCCCCAGCATTTT.